The 13 T cell receptor beta chains listed next were all sequenced from one sample in a study of beta chain features in type 1 diabetes. Expressed TCRB transcripts were sequenced, since all the RNA that had been isolated was reverse transcribed. Measured with immunoSEQ multiplex PCR; TCRdb has only the in-frame clones, and not every one. This sample has 300,000 or so clones, with 8% found just once. Source material: central memory CD4+ T cells from blood. Receptors originate from a young woman in good health.

This clone was seen a few times. The chain combines TRBV18 with TRBJ2-1; possibly TRBD1 or TRBD2 for D (5 bases each). V lost 4 bases and J lost 7, with 17 bases in between. CDR1 KGHSH and CDR2 LQKENI come from the germline V gene. This CDR3 is 15 amino acids long. The CDR3 sequence is CASSLGGTTGNEQFF. CDR3 DNA sequence: TGTGCCAGCTCACTTGGGGGTACCACGGGGAATGAGCAGTTCTTC.

V and J are TRBV7-3 and TRBJ2-5, with unresolved D. With 1 base removed from V and 5 bases from J, the gap between germline ends came to 14 bases. The CDR3 extends over 15 amino acids. Per germline, CDR1 SGHTA and CDR2 FQGTGA. The CDR3 nucleotides are TGTGCCAGCAGCTTAATCGGAAATCGATTGGAGACCCAGTACTTC. Protein sequence: CASSLIGNRLETQYF.

The chain couples TRBV9 to TRBJ1-1; no firm D call. The length of the CDR3 is 14 residues. CDR1 is SGDLS and CDR2 is YYNGEE in the germline V gene. V lost 2 bases and J 1 base, leaving 9 bases between the germline ends. CDR3 in amino acids: CASSVLSGNTEAFF. The CDR3 nucleotides are TGTGCCAGCAGCGTCCTTTCCGGGAACACTGAAGCTTTCTTT.

This clone occurred many times. The rearrangement links TRBV5-4 to TRBJ2-7, with D tentatively TRBD2 (5 bases). This CDR3 spans 14 amino acids. Germline V gene data show CDR1 as SGHNT and CDR2 as YYREEE (reference sequence). V was clipped by 4 bases and J by 4 bases, with 15 bases between them. CDR3 region: CASSRGQSEYEQYF. CDR3 nucleotide sequence: TGTGCCAGCAGCCGAGGGCAGAGTGAGTACGAGCAGTACTTC.

In this sample, this clone turned up a few times. V is TRBV27 and J is TRBJ2-4; TRBD2 is a possible D gene (6 bases). The CDR3 has 15 amino acids. V dropped 7 bases and J dropped 0 bases, with 13 bases sitting between them. CDR1 and CDR2 (germline): MNHEY, SMNVEV (reference sequence). CDR3 residues: CASKGRGIAKNIQYF. DNA of the CDR3: TGTGCCAGCAAAGGGCGGGGAATAGCCAAAAACATTCAGTACTTC.

The rearrangement links TRBV25-1 to TRBJ2-5, with 11 bases fitting TRBD1. Germline V CDR1 and CDR2: MGHDK, SYGVNS. The V segment lost 8 bases and the J segment 5 bases; nucleotides outside the gene matches: 10. The CDR3 spans 15 residues. As DNA, the CDR3 is TGTGCCAGCGGATCTGGACAGGGGGCGGTGGAGACCCAGTACTTC. It is translated as CASGSGQGAVETQYF.

This clone was seen a handful of times. The V call is TRBV19, the J call TRBJ1-2, with D tentatively TRBD1 (6 bases). Per the germline V gene, CDR1 is LNHDA and CDR2 is SQIVND (reference sequence). The CDR3 has 13 amino acids. The germline V and J ends were trimmed by 3 bases and 5 bases, with 10 bases remaining between them. CDR3 protein: CASSIGQMYGYTF. DNA for the CDR3: TGTGCCAGTAGTATCGGACAGATGTATGGCTACACCTTC.

In DNA, the CDR3 is TGTGCCAGCAGCACCACTAGAACGGTGGACAATGAGCAGTTCTTC. Translated, it gives CASSTTRTVDNEQFF. The chain is built from TRBV9 and TRBJ2-1, with a weak D call TRBD2 (5 bases). The germline V and J ends were trimmed by 4 bases and 5 bases, with 16 bases remaining between them. Germline V gene lookup returns CDR1 SGDLS and CDR2 YYNGEE. The CDR3 runs to 15 residues. The full variable domain, completed using reference TRBV9 and TRBJ2-1, is DSGVTQTPKHLITATGQRVTLRCSPRSGDLSVYWYQQSLDQGLQFLIQYYNGEERAKGNILERFSAQQFPDLHSELNLSSLELGDSALYFCASSTTRTVDNEQFFGPGTRLTVL.

This chain links TRBV28 with TRBJ1-2; weak D call: TRBD1 (5 bases). The CDR3 is made up of 13 amino acids. The germline V and J ends were trimmed by 7 bases and 4 bases, with 13 bases remaining between them. Germline loops: CDR1 MDHEN, CDR2 SYDVKM. The CDR3 sequence: CASIAGLSYGYTF. The DNA of the CDR3 is TGTGCCAGCATTGCGGGGCTTTCCTATGGCTACACCTTC.

This clone was detected ten times or more. The chain links TRBV29-1 to TRBJ1-2, with TRBD1 matching 8 bases. The CDR3 is 12 residues long. Trimming removed 7 bases from V and 4 bases from J; junction bases left unmatched: 5. Germline CDR1 reads SQVTM; CDR2 reads ANQGSEA. CDR3 sequence: CSGWTGSYGYTF. The CDR3, as DNA: TGCAGCGGCTGGACAGGGTCCTATGGCTACACCTTC.

The genes are TRBV2 and TRBJ2-1; 10 nucleotides line up with TRBD2. The CDR3 length is 14 residues. CDR1 is SNHLY, CDR2 FYNNEI, per germline. V shed 8 bases and J 7 bases; nucleotides not matched to a gene: 8. This CDR3 is CASVPGLAPNEQFF. CDR3 DNA: TGTGCCAGCGTACCGGGACTAGCGCCAAATGAGCAGTTCTTC.

This rearrangement joins TRBV18 to TRBJ2-1; 7 bases match TRBD2. From germline, CDR1 is KGHSH and CDR2 LQKENI. This CDR3 is built from 14 residues. J lost 1 base, V lost 9 bases, and 6 bases had no gene match. The CDR3 nucleotides are TGTGCCAGTTCATCGGGAGGATCCTACAATGAGCAGTTCTTC. Its protein product is CASSSGGSYNEQFF.

This clone has a handful of counts. This chain links TRBV7-3 with TRBJ2-1; unclear D gene. The CDR3 sequence is 13 residues long. The germline V gene has CDR1 SGHTA and CDR2 FQGTGA. Between the trimmed V and J ends, which lost 5 bases and 6 bases, there was a span of 11 bases. The CDR3 sequence is CASSPIPGNEQFF. In DNA form, the CDR3 reads TGTGCCAGCAGCCCCATCCCGGGCAATGAGCAGTTCTTC.